This section outlines one TCR beta chain sequence together with its context. The entry originates in a study of OX40 agonist ivuxolimab in advanced cancers. Produced via immunoSEQ multiplex PCR; TCRdb's table is partial and in-frame only. The data show about 41,000 clones, around four fifths seen once. V was pared by 6 bases and J by 0 bases, with 5 bases of the junction left unmatched. This CDR3 is 16 amino acids long. CDR1 and CDR2 (germline): SNHLY, FYNNEI. The sequence came from an adult with an advanced solid tumor such as melanoma, head and neck, liver or kidney cancer. Here the sequenced sample was CD4+ or CD8+ T cells sorted from blood, taken in a trial of the OX40 agonist ivuxolimab. The chain joins TRBV2 to TRBJ2-6, with TRBD1 identical over 7 bases. For the CDR3, the DNA is TGTGCCAGCAGAACGGGACAGTCCTCTGGGGCCAACGTCCTGACTTTC. Protein: CASRTGQSSGANVLTF.